This T cell receptor beta chain was recorded in a study of blood T cell repertoires in COVID-19. Study-level information: Acute and convalescent COVID-19 samples came from the United States, Italy and Spain. PBMCs, B-cell-depleted T cells, or T cells provided the cDNA or gDNA that made up the material.

Germline values: CDR1 SGHVS, CDR2 FQNEAQ. V was shortened by 2 bases and J by 3 bases, with 9 bases between the two germline ends. The CDR3 has 14 residues. As originally analysed: Amplification of reference gene primers provided the estimated nucleated cell counts. Profiled with immunoSEQ multiplex PCR; TCRdb holds only in-frame clones, not every one. V and J calls plus clone size are reproduced from that table; the DNA served to infer D and trimming. The sample shows 150,000 to 200,000 clones, 80% to 95% of them seen only once. The genes are TRBV7-8 and TRBJ2-3, with TRBD2 as a possible D gene (5 bases). The sample was peripheral blood. This TCR was recovered from an older woman with COVID-19, enrolled during active disease. This chain's CDR3 is CASSLLPGTDTQYF. The CDR3 nucleotides are TGTGCCAGCAGCTTATTACCGGGAACAGATACGCAGTATTTT.